These 32 T cell receptor beta chains share one sample of origin, sequenced in a study of cytomegalovirus exposure and HLA in healthy donors. Both 60 Vbeta primers and 13 Jbeta primers went into the PCR. The data were produced by immunoSEQ multiplex PCR, yet TCRdb's version contains in-frame clones alone and is incomplete. The sample gives about 98,000 clones, roughly 70% of which show up once; 2% to 2.5% is in the top ten. The material sequenced was PBMCs. The receptor source for this set is a man between 50 and 59 years old in good health and CMV-seronegative.

The chain recombines TRBV4-1 with TRBJ2-7, with a weak D call TRBD2 (5 bases). The CDR3 consists of 14 residues. V was trimmed by 1 base and J by 5 bases, leaving 12 bases between them. Per germline, CDR1 MGHRA and CDR2 YSYEKL. This CDR3 is CASSQGGMLHEQYF. Written as DNA, the CDR3 is TGCGCCAGCAGCCAAGGAGGGATGCTCCACGAGCAGTACTTC.

CDR3 protein: CASTRSYVAPGGTQYF. CDR3 DNA sequence: TGTGCCAGCACGCGTTCTTATGTCGCCCCTGGAGGGACCCAGTACTTC. This rearrangement joins TRBV18 to TRBJ2-5, with D perhaps matching TRBD2 (5 bases). The CDR3 loop spans 16 amino acids. The V end was cut by 8 bases, the J end by 7 bases, with 26 bases between. Germline CDR1 KGHSH, CDR2 LQKENI.

The chain carries TRBV6-1 and TRBJ2-5, with TRBD2 matching 10 bases. CDR3 length: 16 amino acids. With V trimmed by 3 bases and J by 5 bases, 9 bases remained unmatched. Germline values: CDR1 MNHNS, CDR2 SASEGT. CDR3 sequence (DNA): TGTGCCAGCAGTGAGTCTGTAGCGGGGGGCGCGGAGACCCAGTACTTC. Translating gives CASSESVAGGAETQYF.

The chain combines TRBV9 with TRBJ2-3; TRBD1 agrees at 9 bases. Trimming took 4 bases from V and 0 from J; bases not matched to a gene: 15. This CDR3 comprises 19 residues. Germline V gene sequence: CDR1 SGDLS, CDR2 YYNGEE. The CDR3 reads CASSSRTGTGTTSTDTQYF. The CDR3 coding sequence is TGTGCCAGCAGCTCCCGAACCGGGACAGGGACTACTAGCACAGATACGCAGTATTTT.

This chain connects TRBV4-3 to TRBJ1-4; 8 nucleotides line up with TRBD1. This CDR3 comprises 16 residues. Germline V gene sequence: CDR1 LGHNA, CDR2 YSLEER. Trimming took 0 bases from V and 5 from J; bases not matched to a gene: 5. CDR3 amino acids: CASSQDLTGGNEKLFF. CDR3 coding DNA: TGCGCCAGCAGCCAAGATCTTACAGGGGGAAATGAAAAACTGTTTTTT.

This clone was detected once. J is TRBJ2-5 and V is TRBV11-2, with a tentative D call TRBD2 (6 bases). The CDR3 is 15 residues long. Germline V gene lookup returns CDR1 SGHAT and CDR2 FQNNGV. V gave up 5 bases and J gave up 1 base, with 14 bases separating them. The CDR3 coding sequence is TGTGCCAGCAGCGCGGAACTAGCCGTCCAAGAGACCCAGTACTTC. It is translated as CASSAELAVQETQYF.

The chain uses TRBV28 and TRBJ1-2; TRBD1 aligns across 8 bases. This CDR3 has 11 residues. J lost 12 bases, V lost 8 bases, and 8 bases had no gene match. Germline CDR1 reads MDHEN; CDR2 reads SYDVKM. This chain's CDR3 is CASGGQGRHTF. The CDR3 nucleotides are TGTGCCAGCGGAGGACAGGGTCGACACACCTTC.

The chain carries TRBV10-3 and TRBJ2-5; 10 nucleotides line up with TRBD1. The DNA end lines up better with TRBJ2-7; the J call may be wrong. The germline V gene encodes CDR1 ENHRY and CDR2 SYGVKD. The CDR3 sequence is 14 residues long. The CDR3 protein is CAISESTGGGEQYF. The CDR3 nucleotides read TGTGCCATCAGTGAGTCGACAGGGGGCGGCGAGCAGTACTTC.

The chain combines TRBV5-1 with TRBJ2-7; a weak D match, TRBD2 (5 bases). CDR3 length: 13 amino acids. The V gene lost 4 bases and the J gene lost 2 bases, with 10 bases spanning the gap. Germline lookup yields CDR1 SGHRS and CDR2 YFSETQ. CDR3 sequence (DNA): TGCGCCAGCAGCGGAGACTACCCCTACGAGCAGTACTTC. This gives the protein CASSGDYPYEQYF.

The chain has TRBV5-1 and TRBJ2-7; D may be TRBD1 (6 bases). The V end lost 2 bases, the J end lost 3 bases, and 12 bases lay between the germline ends. The CDR3 spans 14 residues. Germline CDR1 reads SGHRS; CDR2 reads YFSETQ. The CDR3 region has the DNA TGCGCCAGCAGCTTATCAGGGGTGAACTACGAGCAGTACTTC. Its protein product is CASSLSGVNYEQYF.

This clone was picked up one time. A read error may account for a junction end that differs from germline. The V and J genes are TRBV7-7 and TRBJ2-5; TRBD2 agrees at 10 bases. There are 14 residues in the CDR3. Germline lookup yields CDR1 SSHAT and CDR2 FNYEAQ (reference sequence). CDR3 in DNA: TGTGCTAGCAGCGTGACTAGCGGGCAAGAGACCCAGTACTTC. Protein product: CASSVTSGQETQYF.

J is TRBJ2-1 and V is TRBV7-2; 9 nucleotides align to TRBD2. The trim removed 5 bases at V and 3 bases at J, leaving 11 bases unmatched. CDR3 length equals 17 residues. Germline V gene lookup returns CDR1 SGHTA and CDR2 FQGNSA. CDR3 sequence: CASSISSSGGRYNEQFF. CDR3 in DNA: TGTGCCAGCAGCATAAGTAGTAGCGGGGGACGCTACAATGAGCAGTTCTTC.

The chain recombines TRBV11-3 with TRBJ2-5; D is undetermined. The better agreement between TRBJ2-7 and the DNA end casts doubt on the J call. This CDR3 has 14 residues. The germline CDR1 and CDR2 sequences are SGHNT and YENEEA. CDR3 amino acids: CASSPTDNSYEQYF. Here the CDR3 DNA reads TGTGCCAGCAGCCCGACTGATAACTCCTACGAGCAGTACTTC.

J is TRBJ1-4 and V is TRBV5-1; D perhaps matches TRBD1 (6 bases). The CDR3 spans 14 residues. The germline V and J ends were trimmed by 4 bases and 6 bases, with 13 bases remaining between them. Germline CDR1 reads SGHRS; CDR2 reads YFSETQ. The CDR3 DNA sequence: TGCGCCAGCAGCAACCACAGGGCCGATGAAAAACTGTTTTTT. Protein product: CASSNHRADEKLFF. Looking up the rest from reference TRBV5-1 and TRBJ1-4 gives the full variable domain: KAGVTQTPRYLIKTRGQQVTLSCSPISGHRSVSWYQQTPGQGLQFLFEYFSETQRNKGNFPGRFSGRQFSNSRSEMNVSTLELGDSALYLCASSNHRADEKLFFGSGTQLSVL.

The V and J genes are TRBV5-1 and TRBJ2-7; 9 bases agree with TRBD2. J gave up 5 bases and V 2 bases, and 11 bases lay outside the gene matches. This CDR3 has 16 amino acids. The germline V gene encodes CDR1 SGHRS and CDR2 YFSETQ. CDR3: CASSFDRREGVHEQYF. The CDR3 region has the DNA TGCGCCAGCAGCTTTGACCGGCGGGAGGGGGTGCACGAGCAGTACTTC.

There are a few counts of this clone. V is TRBV18 and J is TRBJ2-3; D not resolved. Germline V gene sequence: CDR1 KGHSH, CDR2 LQKENI. The V end lost 6 bases, the J end lost 4 bases, and 11 bases lay between the germline ends. CDR3 length equals 13 residues. The CDR3: CASSLGNADTQYF. The DNA of the CDR3 is TGTGCCAGCTCCCTAGGAAACGCAGATACGCAGTATTTT.

This clone was found once. The sample contains more than one DNA sequence encoding this CDR3. CDR3 sequence (DNA): TGCAGCGTCGGGGACAGCCTGTATAATTCACCCCTCCACTTT. It is translated as CSVGDSLYNSPLHF. The chain has TRBV29-1 and TRBJ1-6; TRBD1 agrees at 7 bases. The CDR3 spans 14 residues. V lost 6 bases to trimming and J lost 4 bases; unmatched junction nucleotides: 6. Germline CDR1 SQVTM, CDR2 ANQGSEA.

The rearrangement joins TRBV19 to TRBJ1-2; TRBD1 matches 8 bases. Germline V gene sequence: CDR1 LNHDA, CDR2 SQIVND (reference sequence). CDR3 size: 14 residues. J lost 4 bases, V lost 4 bases, and 5 bases had no gene match. CDR3 bases: TGTGCCAGTAGTAAAGGACAGGGAAGCTATGGCTACACCTTC. Its translation: CASSKGQGSYGYTF.

This chain links TRBV5-1 with TRBJ1-4, with TRBD1 matching 7 bases. The length of the CDR3 is 14 residues. CDR1 is SGHRS, CDR2 YFSETQ, per germline. V was pared by 4 bases and J by 5 bases, with 5 bases of the junction left unmatched. The CDR3 protein is CASSGDSFNEKLFF. Here the CDR3 DNA reads TGCGCCAGCAGCGGGGACAGCTTCAATGAAAAACTGTTTTTT.

The V gene is TRBV10-1, the J gene TRBJ2-5; D uncertain. Germline V gives CDR1 WNHNN, CDR2 SYGVQD (reference sequence). Trimming removed 0 bases from V and 5 bases from J, with 7 bases in between. The CDR3 is 13 residues long. The CDR3 here is CASSESTRETQYF. CDR3 in DNA: TGCGCCAGCAGTGAGTCGACGAGGGAGACCCAGTACTTC.

This clone was found a few times. J is TRBJ2-1 and V is TRBV15, with 14 bases identical to TRBD2. Germline V gene sequence: CDR1 LNHNV, CDR2 YYDKDF (reference sequence). The CDR3 is 18 residues long. V was clipped by 4 bases and J by 0 bases; unmatched bases: 5. Here the CDR3 reads CATSMQGLAGASYNEQFF. In DNA form, the CDR3 reads TGTGCCACCAGCATGCAGGGACTAGCGGGGGCCTCCTACAATGAGCAGTTCTTC.

This clone was seen a few times. The CDR3 DNA follows: TGTGCCATCAGTGAGTCAGAGGGGGCCGCGGGATGGTGGACCGGGGAGCTGTTTTTT. This codes for CAISESEGAAGWWTGELFF. The chain couples TRBV10-3 to TRBJ2-2; possible D gene TRBD1, 7 bases. The CDR3 is made up of 19 amino acids. CDR1 ENHRY and CDR2 SYGVKD come from the germline V gene. Trimming cost V 0 bases and J 5 bases, with 22 bases left between them.

CDR3 sequence reads: CASGSDSYEQYF. The CDR3 DNA sequence: TGTGCTAGTGGATCGGACAGCTACGAGCAGTACTTC. This chain joins TRBV12-5 and TRBJ2-7; TRBD1 is a possible D gene (6 bases). The CDR3 totals 12 residues. V was clipped by 6 bases and J by 3 bases, with 9 bases between them. CDR1 and CDR2 (germline): LGHNT, FRNRAP.

CDR3 region: CAPRRMGNYEQYF. As DNA, the CDR3 is TGTGCCCCAAGGAGGATGGGGAACTACGAGCAGTACTTC. The chain is built from TRBV19 and TRBJ2-7; tentatively, D is TRBD2 (5 bases). The V end was cut by 11 bases, the J end by 3 bases, with 17 bases between. The CDR3 contains 13 residues. Germline V CDR1 and CDR2: LNHDA, SQIVND (reference sequence). Filled out from reference TRBV19 and TRBJ2-7, the complete variable domain reads DGGITQSPKYLFRKEGQNVTLSCEQNLNHDAMYWYRQDPGQGLRLIYYSQIVNDFQKGDIAEGYSVSREKKESFPLTVTSAQKNPTAFYLCAPRRMGNYEQYFGPGTRLTVT.

This chain joins TRBV4-1 and TRBJ2-1; 12 bases are a match to TRBD2. With V trimmed by 1 base and J by 10 bases, 5 bases remained unmatched. Looked up from germline, CDR1 is MGHRA and CDR2 is YSYEKL. This CDR3 has 15 residues. DNA of the CDR3: TGCGCCAGCAGCCAAGCTAGCGGGGGGGCCTCGGAGCAGTTCTTC. It translates to CASSQASGGASEQFF.

The chain joins TRBV28 to TRBJ2-7; 7 bases agree with TRBD2. This CDR3 has 15 amino acids. The junction had 9 bases not matched to a gene; V was cut back by 7 bases and J by 0 bases. Looked up from germline, CDR1 is MDHEN and CDR2 is SYDVKM. The CDR3 nucleotides are TGTGCCAGCACCCCCTGGGGGGGGTTCTCCTACGAGCAGTACTTC. This translates into CASTPWGGFSYEQYF.

The rearrangement joins TRBV5-1 to TRBJ2-7, with 9 bases fitting TRBD1. The CDR3 length is 15 residues. The V segment lost 4 bases and the J segment 3 bases; nucleotides outside the gene matches: 8. Germline values: CDR1 SGHRS, CDR2 YFSETQ. The DNA for the CDR3 is TGCGCCAGCAGCCCACTCCCGGGACAGGGCTACGAGCAGTACTTC. As protein: CASSPLPGQGYEQYF.

This sequence joins TRBV6-5 and TRBJ1-2, with 8 bases lining up with TRBD1. CDR1 is MNHEY and CDR2 is SVGAGI in the germline V gene. The CDR3 runs 15 residues. With 0 bases clipped from V and 6 bases from J, the junction kept 6 bases outside the gene matches. The CDR3 DNA reads as TGTGCCAGCAGTTACTCGGGCAGGGGGCTAAATGGCTACACCTTC. It yields the protein CASSYSGRGLNGYTF.

The V gene is TRBV9, the J gene TRBJ2-1; possibly TRBD2 for D (5 bases). CDR1 and CDR2 (germline): SGDLS, YYNGEE. This CDR3 has 17 amino acids. The ends were cut back, 2 bases at V and 0 bases at J, with 15 bases in the middle. CDR3 in amino acids: CASSVDRTGISYNEQFF. CDR3 DNA: TGTGCCAGCAGCGTGGATAGGACTGGGATCTCCTACAATGAGCAGTTCTTC. The whole variable domain, remainder taken from reference TRBV9 and TRBJ2-1, is DSGVTQTPKHLITATGQRVTLRCSPRSGDLSVYWYQQSLDQGLQFLIQYYNGEERAKGNILERFSAQQFPDLHSELNLSSLELGDSALYFCASSVDRTGISYNEQFFGPGTRLTVL.

With regard to this clone: One end of the junction is discordant with germline, which a read error may explain. J is TRBJ1-1 and V is TRBV5-1; a possible D gene is TRBD1 (5 bases). Germline V gene sequence: CDR1 SGHRS, CDR2 YFSETQ. CDR3 length: 14 amino acids. The CDR3 nucleotides are TGCGCCAGCAGCTTGGCAGGGTCGGACACTGAAGTTTTCTTT. The encoded protein is CASSLAGSDTEVFF.

This clone was detected once. J is TRBJ1-4 and V is TRBV28; D possibly corresponds to TRBD1 (5 bases). Germline V gives CDR1 MDHEN, CDR2 SYDVKM. CDR3 length: 14 amino acids. The V gene lost 2 bases and the J gene lost 8 bases, with 12 bases spanning the gap. As DNA, the CDR3 is TGTGCCAGCAGTTTACCCGGACAACAAGAAAAACTGTTTTTT. It codes for CASSLPGQQEKLFF.

The chain uses TRBV9 and TRBJ2-1; maybe TRBD2 (5 bases). The CDR3 is 17 amino acids. V was shortened by 0 bases and J by 7 bases, with 20 bases between the two germline ends. Germline loops: CDR1 SGDLS, CDR2 YYNGEE. The DNA of the CDR3 is TGTGCCAGCAGCGTAGCCCTCCGGGGTGCCACAATGAATGAGCAGTTCTTC. This gives the protein CASSVALRGATMNEQFF.